This passage covers 20 T cell receptor beta chains from one sample sequenced in a study of neurological immune-mediated disorders. TCRdb re-derived calls from the 5' RACE reads in MiXCR, one entry per CDR3 protein. The repertoire holds under 70,000 distinct CDR3 sequences, with approximately 3.5% as singletons. Material for sequencing was PBMCs. These receptors all stem from a woman aged 25-40 years with multiple sclerosis.

This clonotype was recorded many times. The gene calls are TRBV29-1 and TRBJ1-3; maybe TRBD1 (5 bases). V shed 4 bases and J shed 0 bases, with 7 bases lying between them. CDR3 length: 13 residues. Per germline, CDR1 SQVTM and CDR2 ANQGSEA. CDR3 in amino acids: CSVVGGSGNTIYF. In DNA, the CDR3 is TGCAGCGTTGTGGGGGGCTCTGGAAACACCATATATTTT.

This clonotype came up many times. The chain combines TRBV5-1 with TRBJ2-7, with TRBD2 identical over 8 bases. V dropped 1 base and J dropped 1; count of bases not matched to a gene: 4. The CDR3 extends over 15 amino acids. The germline CDR1 and CDR2 sequences are SGHRS and YFSETQ. The CDR3 bases are TGCGCCAGCAGCTTGAGCGGGGGATCGTCCTACGAGCAGTACTTC. It translates to CASSLSGGSSYEQYF.

The J gene is TRBJ2-5, the V gene TRBV7-8; D may match TRBD1 or TRBD2 (5 bases each). The ends were cut back, 5 bases at V and 2 bases at J, with 12 bases in the middle. From germline, CDR1 is SGHVS and CDR2 FQNEAQ. The CDR3 has 14 residues. This CDR3 is CASSRGAAQETQYF. In DNA form, the CDR3 reads TGTGCCAGCAGCCGAGGGGCAGCGCAAGAGACCCAGTACTTC.

This clonotype was seen only a few times. V is TRBV5-6 and J is TRBJ1-2, with 7 bases matching TRBD1. Germline V lookup: CDR1 SGHDT, CDR2 YYEEEE. Trimming cost V 3 bases and J 4 bases; bases outside gene matches: 6. This CDR3 comprises 14 residues. The CDR3 here is CASSSSGTVYGYTF. CDR3 bases: TGTGCCAGCAGCTCTTCCGGGACAGTCTATGGCTACACCTTC.

This clonotype showed up many times. This CDR3 is CASSPEVAGVYNEQFF. The CDR3 region has the DNA TGTGCCAGCAGCCCCGAGGTAGCGGGAGTGTACAATGAGCAGTTCTTC. The V call is TRBV4-2, the J call TRBJ2-1, with 9 positions matching TRBD2. CDR3 size: 16 residues. The V segment lost 4 bases and the J segment 4 bases; nucleotides outside the gene matches: 8. Germline V CDR1 and CDR2: LGHNA, YNFKEQ.

This clonotype was detected only a few times. The chain carries TRBV20-1 and TRBJ2-7; 11 positions agree with TRBD2. V lost 3 bases, J lost 1 base, and 2 bases stayed unmatched. The CDR3 runs 14 residues. Germline assignment: CDR1 DFQATT and CDR2 SNEGSKA (reference sequence). CDR3 region: CSARPSGRSYEQYF. DNA of the CDR3: TGCAGTGCTAGGCCTAGCGGGAGGTCCTACGAGCAGTACTTC.

The V gene is TRBV20-1, the J gene TRBJ2-2, with D unresolved. V lost 3 bases and J 4 bases, leaving 6 bases between the germline ends. The CDR3 runs 12 residues. The germline gives CDR1 DFQATT, CDR2 SNEGSKA (reference sequence). The CDR3 protein is CSASRSTGELFF. CDR3 sequence (DNA): TGCAGTGCTAGTAGGAGCACCGGGGAGCTGTTTTTT.

This clonotype has at least ten counts. The gene calls are TRBV5-6 and TRBJ2-7; D is ambiguous. This CDR3 has 13 residues. V lost 2 bases, J lost 1 base, and 7 bases lay in between. Germline V gene sequence: CDR1 SGHDT, CDR2 YYEEEE. CDR3 DNA: TGTGCCAGCAGCTTCGGTAGATCCTACGAGCAGTACTTC. Its protein is CASSFGRSYEQYF.

This clonotype was seen a handful of times. CDR3 amino acids: CSARSIVDTQYF. CDR3 nucleotides: TGCAGTGCTAGGTCAATAGTTGATACGCAGTATTTT. The V call is TRBV20-1, the J call TRBJ2-3; D uncertain. The CDR3 is 12 residues long. Germline assignment: CDR1 DFQATT and CDR2 SNEGSKA (reference sequence). V was cut by 3 bases and J by 6 bases, with 10 bases left in between.

This clonotype was seen ten or more times. The chain combines TRBV5-1 with TRBJ1-1; perhaps TRBD1 as D (5 bases). V was trimmed by 0 bases and J by 1 base, leaving 7 bases between them. This CDR3 comprises 14 residues. Germline-derived CDR1 and CDR2 are SGHRS and YFSETQ. This chain's CDR3 is CASSLEQANTEAFF. In DNA, the CDR3 is TGCGCCAGCAGCTTGGAACAGGCGAACACTGAAGCTTTCTTT.

This clonotype has a count of ten or more. The chain has TRBV6-2 or TRBV6-3 and TRBJ2-5, with a tentative D call TRBD2 (6 bases). CDR1 is MNHEY and CDR2 is SVGEGT in the germline V gene. Trimming shortened V by 4 bases and J by 1 base, and 16 bases separated the two germline ends. This CDR3 contains 16 residues. The CDR3 DNA follows: TGTGCCAGCAGTTGGGCCGGGAGTAAATTCCAAGAGACCCAGTACTTC. As protein: CASSWAGSKFQETQYF.

At least ten counts were recorded for this clonotype. As DNA, the CDR3 is TGCGCCAGCAGCCAAGATATTTCAAGCACTGAAGCTTTCTTT. This encodes CASSQDISSTEAFF. The chain couples TRBV4-3 to TRBJ1-1; D is unclear. V dropped 0 bases and J dropped 4 bases, with 9 bases sitting between them. This CDR3 has 14 amino acids. Germline V gene lookup returns CDR1 LGHNA and CDR2 YSLEER.

This clonotype showed up many times. The genes are TRBV29-1 and TRBJ2-7; D might be TRBD2 (7 bases). The germline CDR1 and CDR2 sequences are SQVTM and ANQGSEA. This CDR3 is built from 14 residues. V was cut by 7 bases and J by 1 base, with 17 bases left in between. CDR3 sequence: CSAAAGAQSYEQYF. In nucleotides, the CDR3 is TGCAGCGCCGCCGCGGGGGCGCAGTCCTACGAGCAGTACTTC.

This clonotype was seen many times. The chain is built from TRBV7-2 and TRBJ2-1; TRBD2 agrees at 10 bases. The ends lost 6 bases at V and 8 bases at J; junction bases unmatched: 10. The V gene's germline CDR1 is SGHTA and CDR2 FQGNSA. This CDR3 comprises 15 residues. CDR3: CASRFRLAGRHEQFF. The CDR3 DNA is TGTGCCAGCAGATTTCGACTAGCGGGTCGGCATGAGCAGTTCTTC.

This clonotype was found many times. V is TRBV20-1 and J is TRBJ2-5, with 10 bases fitting TRBD2. The germline V gene has CDR1 DFQATT and CDR2 SNEGSKA (reference sequence). V lost 3 bases, J lost 2 bases, and 18 bases stayed unmatched. The CDR3 totals 19 residues. CDR3 amino acids: CSARPSGLAGVWGQETQYF. The CDR3 region has the DNA TGCAGTGCTAGGCCATCGGGGCTAGCGGGAGTCTGGGGGCAAGAGACCCAGTACTTC.

This clonotype has at least ten counts. The chain uses TRBV6-2 or TRBV6-3 and TRBJ2-3; 10 nucleotides line up with TRBD1. The V gene's germline CDR1 is MNHEY and CDR2 SVGEGT. The length of the CDR3 is 16 residues. V dropped 5 bases and J dropped 1; count of bases not matched to a gene: 6. The CDR3 spells CASSPGQGVRTDTQYF. CDR3 DNA: TGTGCCAGCAGTCCAGGACAGGGGGTCCGCACAGATACGCAGTATTTT.

This clonotype was recorded at least ten times. The chain recombines TRBV7-2 with TRBJ1-2; weak D call: TRBD1 (5 bases). The CDR3 contains 17 residues. Deletions cut 5 bases from V and 3 bases from J, with 22 bases between. Germline CDR1 SGHTA, CDR2 FQGNSA. CDR3 loop: CASSQRGTTFLHYGYTF. In DNA, the CDR3 is TGTGCCAGCAGCCAGAGGGGTACAACTTTTTTACACTATGGCTACACCTTC.

This clonotype was seen a handful of times. This rearrangement joins TRBV20-1 to TRBJ2-5, with a tentative D call TRBD1 (5 bases). The CDR3 extends over 15 amino acids. Trimming removed 1 base at V and 4 bases at J, with 16 bases between. Germline V gene sequence: CDR1 DFQATT, CDR2 SNEGSKA (reference sequence). Written as DNA, the CDR3 is TGCAGTGCTAGAGTAGGTGACAGAGGTTTAGAGACCCAGTACTTC. Its translation is CSARVGDRGLETQYF.

This clonotype was recorded at least ten times. The CDR3 DNA sequence: TGTGCCAGCAGTTTAGCAGGGGGCGGGAATGAGCAGTTCTTC. As protein: CASSLAGGGNEQFF. This rearrangement joins TRBV12-3 or TRBV12-4 to TRBJ2-1, with TRBD1 identical over 7 bases. This CDR3 has 14 residues. V lost 0 bases and J lost 7; bases outside the gene matches: 3.

This clonotype was recorded at least ten times. V and J are TRBV7-9 and TRBJ2-1; D unresolved. CDR1 is SEHNR and CDR2 is FQNEAQ in the germline V gene (reference sequence). The V gene lost 5 bases and the J gene lost 2 bases, with 13 bases spanning the gap. The CDR3 spans 15 residues. CDR3 in DNA: TGTGCCAGCAGCGCTTATGCGGATCCCTACAATGAGCAGTTCTTC. Amino acids: CASSAYADPYNEQFF.